One sample yielded the 25 T cell receptor beta chains listed below, sequenced in a study of glioma-infiltrating T cells after dendritic cell vaccination. The data were produced by immunoSEQ multiplex PCR, yet TCRdb's version contains in-frame clones alone and is incomplete. The table records fewer than 110,000 clones, 75% to 85% of them present only once. The sample here was blood, taken before dendritic cell vaccination. These receptors all come from a human donor with glioblastoma.

CDR3 amino acids: CASSLTGGINYGYTF. DNA for the CDR3: TGTGCCAGCAGTTTGACAGGGGGGATTAACTATGGCTACACCTTC. The chain recombines TRBV27 with TRBJ1-2; 9 bases map to TRBD1. Germline V lookup: CDR1 MNHEY, CDR2 SMNVEV (reference sequence). The ends lost 3 bases at V and 1 base at J; junction bases unmatched: 3. CDR3 length: 15 residues.

The V gene is TRBV5-1, the J gene TRBJ1-1; D not certain. This CDR3 spans 14 amino acids. In germline, CDR1 is SGHRS, CDR2 YFSETQ. The ends were cut back, 3 bases at V and 4 bases at J, with 13 bases in the middle. CDR3 sequence (DNA): TGCGCCAGCAGCTCCCTAATGGGGAGCACTGAAGCTTTCTTT. It is translated as CASSSLMGSTEAFF.

V usage is TRBV19 and J usage is TRBJ1-2; possibly TRBD1 for D (5 bases). Trimming shortened V by 3 bases and J by 3 bases, and 20 bases separated the two germline ends. Germline V gene sequence: CDR1 LNHDA, CDR2 SQIVND (reference sequence). The CDR3 is made up of 17 amino acids. In DNA form, the CDR3 reads TGTGCCAGTAGTATTAATCTAGTCGGGGGGTTGGACTATGGCTACACCTTC. Its translation: CASSINLVGGLDYGYTF.

The chain uses TRBV4-1 and TRBJ2-1; 7 bases align to TRBD2. Germline trimming cut 4 bases from V and 4 bases from J; bases unmatched to any gene: 4. Per the germline V gene, CDR1 is MGHRA and CDR2 is YSYEKL. The CDR3 has 14 amino acids. The CDR3: CASSPLLAYNEQFF. CDR3 DNA sequence: TGCGCCAGCAGCCCCCTACTAGCGTACAATGAGCAGTTCTTC.

CDR3: CASSQETVLNTEAFF. In DNA form, the CDR3 reads TGCGCCAGCAGCCAGGAGACAGTATTGAACACTGAAGCTTTCTTT. The rearrangement joins TRBV4-1 to TRBJ1-1; tentatively, D is TRBD1 (5 bases). Germline V gives CDR1 MGHRA, CDR2 YSYEKL. CDR3 length equals 15 residues. V was pared by 3 bases and J by 0 bases, with 11 bases between.

This chain joins TRBV7-2 and TRBJ2-2; possible D gene TRBD2, 6 bases. Germline V gives CDR1 SGHTA, CDR2 FQGNSA. Between the trimmed V and J ends, which lost 5 bases and 5 bases, there was a span of 15 bases. This CDR3 has 15 residues. CDR3 sequence reads: CASSVRDLGTGELFF. The CDR3 bases are TGTGCCAGCAGCGTACGGGACTTGGGGACCGGGGAGCTGTTTTTT. Supplemented by reference TRBV7-2 and TRBJ2-2, the full variable domain reads GAGVSQSPSNKVTEKGKDVELRCDPISGHTALYWYRQSLGQGLEFLIYFQGNSAPDKSGLPSDRFSAERTGGSVSTLTIQRTQQEDSAVYLCASSVRDLGTGELFFGEGSRLTVL.

The chain recombines TRBV14 with TRBJ2-7; D is uncertain. The CDR3 is 14 amino acids. V lost 1 base to trimming and J lost 2 bases, with 9 bases between them. Germline CDR1 and CDR2: SGHDN and FVKESK. CDR3 sequence (DNA): TGTGCCAGCAGCCAAGGGCCCCCTCCCTACGAGCAGTACTTC. Translated: CASSQGPPPYEQYF.

The chain uses TRBV4-1 and TRBJ1-2; D unclear. V was cut by 5 bases and J by 5 bases, with 15 bases left in between. The CDR3 consists of 14 residues. CDR1 and CDR2 from the germline V gene are MGHRA and YSYEKL. The CDR3 reads CASSNPLVGYGYTF. DNA of the CDR3: TGCGCCAGCAGCAACCCCCTCGTCGGGTATGGCTACACCTTC.

The chain joins TRBV6-1 to TRBJ2-7; unclear D gene. The germline V gene has CDR1 MNHNS and CDR2 SASEGT. Trimming stripped 1 base from V and 3 bases from J, with 10 bases between. The CDR3 has 14 amino acids. CDR3 loop: CASSEGGRDYEQYF. The CDR3 DNA sequence: TGTGCCAGCAGTGAAGGAGGCAGAGACTACGAGCAGTACTTC.

This chain joins TRBV29-1 and TRBJ1-3, with D perhaps TRBD1 (5 bases). Trimming removed 0 bases from V and 2 bases from J, with 8 bases in between. The CDR3 runs to 14 residues. Germline V CDR1 and CDR2: SQVTM, ANQGSEA. CDR3 region: CSVEDVRAGNTIYF. The CDR3, as DNA: TGCAGCGTTGAAGATGTCAGGGCTGGAAACACCATATATTTT.

The chain uses TRBV5-4 and TRBJ1-1, with 7 bases aligning to TRBD1. The V gene's germline CDR1 is SGHNT and CDR2 YYREEE (reference sequence). The CDR3 contains 16 residues. V dropped 5 bases and J dropped 1; count of bases not matched to a gene: 11. CDR3 nucleotides: TGTGCCAGCAGGGAATTTACCGGGACAGAGAACACTGAAGCTTTCTTT. Translation: CASREFTGTENTEAFF.

This chain connects TRBV30 to TRBJ2-7, with unresolved D. Trimming stripped 1 base from V and 3 bases from J, with 10 bases between. The CDR3 length is 13 residues. Germline CDR1 GTSNPN, CDR2 SVGIG (reference sequence). The chain's CDR3 is CAWSESLSYEQYF. As DNA, the CDR3 is TGTGCCTGGAGTGAGAGCTTAAGCTACGAGCAGTACTTC.

The rearrangement uses TRBV27 and TRBJ1-2; perhaps TRBD1 as D (5 bases). Per germline, CDR1 MNHEY and CDR2 SMNVEV (reference sequence). This CDR3 contains 13 residues. The V gene lost 0 bases and the J gene lost 4 bases, with 6 bases spanning the gap. The CDR3 reads CASSLSDSYGYTF. CDR3 coding DNA: TGTGCCAGCAGTTTATCTGACAGCTATGGCTACACCTTC.

This chain links TRBV30 with TRBJ1-1; the D is unclear. This CDR3 has 11 residues. The V and J ends lost 3 bases and 2 bases respectively, with 4 bases between them. From germline, CDR1 is GTSNPN and CDR2 SVGIG (reference sequence). The CDR3, as DNA: TGTGCCTGGAGCCTTAACACTGAAGCTTTCTTT. The encoded protein is CAWSLNTEAFF.

This clone was counted a single time. The chain recombines TRBV4-2 with TRBJ2-5; TRBD2 matches at 10 bases. Germline loops: CDR1 LGHNA, CDR2 YNFKEQ. V lost 1 base to trimming and J lost 4 bases; unmatched junction nucleotides: 6. CDR3 size: 16 residues. CDR3 sequence: CASSQVAAGGRETQYF. The CDR3 DNA is TGTGCCAGCAGCCAAGTTGCAGCGGGGGGGCGAGAGACCCAGTACTTC.

This sequence joins TRBV5-6 and TRBJ1-1; tentatively, D is TRBD1 (5 bases). Germline V gene data show CDR1 as SGHDT and CDR2 as YYEEEE. This CDR3 spans 13 amino acids. With 4 bases removed from V and 1 base from J, the gap between germline ends came to 8 bases. The chain's CDR3 is CASSPRENTEAFF. As DNA, the CDR3 is TGTGCCAGCAGCCCCAGGGAGAACACTGAAGCTTTCTTT.

The genes are TRBV5-4 and TRBJ2-7, with 9 positions matching TRBD1. CDR3 size: 15 residues. With V trimmed by 2 bases and J by 5 bases, 8 bases remained unmatched. In germline, CDR1 is SGHNT, CDR2 YYREEE (reference sequence). CDR3 DNA: TGTGCCAGCAGCTTTCTGGGACAGGGTATCCACGAGCAGTACTTC. It yields the protein CASSFLGQGIHEQYF.

This chain uses TRBV30 with TRBJ2-1; 11 bases match TRBD2. Unmatched junction bases numbered 11, after V lost 3 bases and J lost 7 bases. This CDR3 region has 16 residues. Germline V gene lookup returns CDR1 GTSNPN and CDR2 SVGIG (reference sequence). CDR3 bases: TGTGCCTGGAGGAGAATTAGCGGGGGGGTTGGAAATGAGCAGTTCTTC. This sequence encodes CAWRRISGGVGNEQFF. Drawing the rest from reference TRBV30 and TRBJ2-1, the complete variable domain is SQTIHQWPATLVQPVGSPLSLECTVEGTSNPNLYWYRQAAGRGLQLLFYSVGIGQISSEVPQNLSASRPQDRQFILSSKKLLLSDSGFYLCAWRRISGGVGNEQFFGPGTRLTVL.

The genes are TRBV7-8 and TRBJ2-2; 8 bases agree with TRBD1. Germline CDR1 and CDR2: SGHVS and FQNEAQ. This CDR3 spans 17 amino acids. With 7 bases clipped from V and 1 base from J, the junction kept 11 bases outside the gene matches. The CDR3 sequence is CASTSGRTGRNTGELFF. In nucleotides, the CDR3 is TGTGCCAGCACCAGTGGCCGGACAGGGAGGAACACCGGGGAGCTGTTTTTT.

The genes are TRBV25-1 and TRBJ2-4; maybe TRBD1 (7 bases). The germline V gene has CDR1 MGHDK and CDR2 SYGVNS. The CDR3 contains 17 residues. Trimming pared 2 bases from V and 3 bases from J, leaving 17 bases between. In DNA form, the CDR3 reads TGTGCCAGCAGTGAAGCGGGACAGCGGCAGGTCAAAAACATTCAGTACTTC. This translates into CASSEAGQRQVKNIQYF.

The V gene is TRBV29-1, the J gene TRBJ1-2; no definite D call. CDR1 and CDR2 (germline): SQVTM, ANQGSEA. CDR3 length equals 11 residues. V was pared by 1 base and J by 8 bases, with 8 bases between. The CDR3 nucleotides read TGCAGCGTTGAAGTTCGGAGGGGCTACACCTTC. It translates to CSVEVRRGYTF.

The rearrangement joins TRBV14 to TRBJ2-7, with a tentative D call TRBD1 (6 bases). The V and J ends lost 0 bases and 7 bases respectively, with 16 bases between them. The germline V gene has CDR1 SGHDN and CDR2 FVKESK. This CDR3 is 15 amino acids long. The CDR3 region has the DNA TGTGCCAGCAGCCAAGACCTCACAGGGTCAGAAGAGCAGTACTTC. It encodes CASSQDLTGSEEQYF.

The rearrangement uses TRBV10-3 and TRBJ1-2, with 9 nucleotides matching TRBD1. The CDR3 is 15 amino acids. V was pared by 6 bases and J by 3 bases, with 8 bases of the junction left unmatched. Germline V lookup: CDR1 ENHRY, CDR2 SYGVKD. The CDR3 DNA sequence: TGTGCCATCAGCGGAAGGACAGGGGTGGACTATGGCTACACCTTC. It codes for CAISGRTGVDYGYTF.

This clone was seen once. This chain connects TRBV4-1 to TRBJ2-7, with a possible D match to TRBD1 (6 bases). Trimming cost V 1 base and J 3 bases, with 10 bases left between them. Germline values: CDR1 MGHRA, CDR2 YSYEKL. The CDR3 sequence is 14 residues long. CDR3 sequence: CASSQAGRGYEQYF. The CDR3 DNA is TGCGCCAGCAGCCAAGCTGGCAGGGGCTACGAGCAGTACTTC.

This clone has just one count. The V and J genes are TRBV15 and TRBJ1-2; 8 bases align to TRBD1. From germline, CDR1 is LNHNV and CDR2 YYDKDF (reference sequence). The CDR3 consists of 16 residues. Trimming removed 0 bases from V and 7 bases from J; junction bases left unmatched: 10. The CDR3 loop is CATSRDLSGGEAGYTF. The CDR3 region has the DNA TGTGCCACCAGCAGAGATCTGTCAGGGGGCGAGGCTGGCTACACCTTC.